This is a list of T cell receptor beta chains from one sample in a study of shared clonotypes between healthy human individuals. Clones were read by immunoSEQ multiplex PCR, and TCRdb kept only the in-frame ones, dropping some. The data contain over 1.5 million clones, 95% to 99% of them singletons. Sequencing was performed on naive CD4+ T cells sorted from blood. The receptors derive from a man aged 25 to 45 in good health. Both conserved end residues are part of each CDR3. Each record gives: V gene, D gene, J gene, clone size, CDR3 protein, CDR3 DNA. D genes are given only for firm matches. Expanded clones are given a class, and other clones once, few, many or no size at all.

TRBV18,-,TRBJ2-1,once,CASSPLADHNEQFF,TGTGCCAGCTCACCACTAGCGGACCACAATGAGCAGTTCTTC
TRBV10-3,-,TRBJ1-1,-,CAVGRLENTEAFF,TGTGCCGTAGGCCGATTGGAGAACACTGAAGCTTTCTTT
TRBV11-3,-,TRBJ2-2,-,CASSLNGVGTGELFF,TGTGCCAGCAGCTTAAACGGGGTCGGGACCGGGGAGCTGTTTTTT
TRBV6-1,-,TRBJ2-7,-,CASSGDVGPYEQYF,TGTGCCAGCAGTGGAGATGTCGGCCCCTACGAGCAGTACTTC
TRBV5-1,-,TRBJ2-3,-,CASRSIGSGTDTQYF,TGCGCCAGCAGGTCCATTGGATCGGGGACAGATACGCAGTATTTT
TRBV6-5,-,TRBJ2-7,-,CASSYVGVRSYEQYF,TGTGCCAGCAGTTACGTGGGGGTACGGTCCTACGAGCAGTACTTC
TRBV5-1,-,TRBJ2-3,-,CASSLYGGAVDTQYF,TGCGCCAGCAGCTTGTACGGGGGCGCGGTCGATACGCAGTATTTT
TRBV18,TRBD2,TRBJ2-3,-,CASSPPGLAGGLDTQYF,TGTGCCAGCTCACCACCCGGACTAGCGGGAGGATTAGATACGCAGTATTTT
TRBV28,TRBD2,TRBJ2-7,-,CASSLRTSGMSSYEQYF,TGTGCCAGCAGTTTACGGACTAGCGGGATGAGCTCCTACGAGCAGTACTTC
TRBV4-1,TRBD1,TRBJ2-7,-,CASSQLLTGGIYEQYF,TGCGCCAGCAGCCAACTTCTGACAGGGGGTATTTACGAGCAGTACTTC
TRBV9,TRBD1,TRBJ2-1,-,CASSAGTGYNEQFF,TGTGCCAGCAGCGCCGGGACAGGCTACAATGAGCAGTTCTTC
TRBV2,-,TRBJ2-7,-,CASSVDLSYEQYF,TGTGCCAGCAGTGTCGATCTATCCTACGAGCAGTACTTC
TRBV5-4,TRBD2,TRBJ2-1,-,CASSLTSGSYNEQFF,TGTGCCAGCAGTTTGACTAGCGGGAGCTACAATGAGCAGTTCTTC
TRBV2,-,TRBJ2-7,-,CASRDTGTHEQYF,TGTGCCAGCAGGGATACAGGGACCCACGAGCAGTACTTC
TRBV10-3,-,TRBJ2-3,-,CAIMRTATATDTQYF,TGTGCCATCATGCGGACAGCCACTGCCACAGATACGCAGTATTTT
TRBV11-2,-,TRBJ2-1,-,CASSLGGNRGNEQFF,TGTGCCAGCAGCTTAGGTGGCAATAGGGGCAATGAGCAGTTCTTC
TRBV18,TRBD2,TRBJ2-7,-,CASSPPGLTRDEQYF,TGTGCCAGCTCTCCACCGGGACTAACCCGAGATGAGCAGTACTTC
TRBV18,-,TRBJ1-2,-,CASSPRGDFYGYTF,TGTGCCAGCTCACCTCGGGGGGACTTCTATGGCTACACCTTC
TRBV9,-,TRBJ2-7,-,CASSVGGITSYEQYF,TGTGCCAGCAGCGTAGGGGGGATTACCTCCTACGAGCAGTACTTC
TRBV10-3,-,TRBJ2-3,-,CAISQAGTDTQYF,TGTGCCATCAGCCAGGCAGGCACAGATACGCAGTATTTT
TRBV5-1,-,TRBJ2-7,-,CASSFSLSAYEQYF,TGCGCCAGCAGCTTCAGTCTTTCTGCCTACGAGCAGTACTTC
TRBV11-2,-,TRBJ2-7,-,CASRSITLRQEASYEQYF,TGTGCCAGCAGGTCAATTACTTTACGACAGGAAGCCTCCTACGAGCAGTACTTC
TRBV7-9,TRBD1,TRBJ2-5,-,CASSSNPGTGLTQYF,TGTGCCAGCAGCTCGAATCCCGGGACAGGGTTAACCCAGTACTTC
TRBV6-4,TRBD2,TRBJ2-1,once,CASSPFAGGPHYEQFF,TGTGCCAGCAGCCCCTTCGCGGGAGGGCCCCACTATGAGCAGTTCTTC
TRBV5-1,TRBD2,TRBJ2-2,-,CASSFGAGGSFGGELFF,TGCGCCAGCAGCTTCGGAGCGGGAGGGTCCTTTGGCGGGGAGCTGTTTTTT
TRBV18,TRBD1,TRBJ1-6,-,CASSPLGQGNSPLHF,TGTGCCAGCTCACCTTTGGGACAGGGAAATTCACCCCTCCACTTT
TRBV5-6,TRBD2,TRBJ2-1,-,CASSLEGSGRTYNEQFF,TGTGCCAGCAGCTTGGAAGGTAGCGGGAGGACTTACAATGAGCAGTTCTTC
TRBV7-8,-,TRBJ2-7,-,CASSTYRDTRGYEQYF,TGTGCCAGCAGCACGTACCGGGACACCCGAGGATACGAGCAGTACTTC
TRBV5-1,-,TRBJ1-4,-,CASSFASGEKLFF,TGCGCCAGCAGCTTTGCCTCTGGCGAAAAACTGTTTTTT
TRBV6-1,-,TRBJ1-5,-,CASRGDWGEAQPQHF,TGTGCCAGCAGAGGGGATTGGGGGGAAGCACAGCCCCAGCATTTT
TRBV5-4,-,TRBJ2-5,-,CASSPARRPQETQYF,TGTGCCAGCAGCCCGGCCAGACGGCCCCAAGAGACCCAGTACTTC
TRBV18,-,TRBJ2-5,once,CASNREGALKETQYF,TGTGCCAGCAACCGGGAGGGGGCCCTGAAAGAGACCCAGTACTTC
TRBV5-1,TRBD1,TRBJ2-5,-,CASSLTGKETQYF,TGCGCCAGCAGCCTGACAGGGAAAGAGACCCAGTACTTC
TRBV18,-,TRBJ1-1,-,CASSLTEMNTEAFF,TGTGCCAGCTCACTGACAGAGATGAACACTGAAGCTTTCTTT
TRBV29-1,TRBD1,TRBJ1-1,-,CSVERGQADALNTEAFF,TGCAGCGTTGAGAGGGGACAGGCAGATGCCTTGAACACTGAAGCTTTCTTT
TRBV5-1,-,TRBJ2-2,-,CAASPGPGTGELFF,TGCGCCGCATCACCCGGGCCCGGAACCGGGGAGCTGTTTTTT
TRBV5-1,-,TRBJ2-5,-,CASSLGAGFARETQYF,TGCGCCAGCAGCTTGGGGGCGGGGTTCGCGCGGGAGACCCAGTACTTC
TRBV2,TRBD2,TRBJ2-5,-,CASTRTSGGQETQYF,TGTGCCAGCACTCGGACTAGCGGGGGGCAAGAGACCCAGTACTTC
TRBV5-1,-,TRBJ2-3,-,CASSLGGISTDTQYF,TGCGCCAGCAGCTTGGGGGGGATTAGCACAGATACGCAGTATTTT
TRBV30,-,TRBJ2-5,-,CAWSISQETQYF,TGTGCCTGGAGTATATCCCAAGAGACCCAGTACTTC
TRBV10-1,-,TRBJ2-3,-,CASSVGGVDTQYF,TGCGCCAGCAGTGTTGGGGGAGTAGATACGCAGTATTTT
TRBV14,-,TRBJ2-7,-,CASSPSVVSEQYF,TGTGCCAGCAGTCCAAGCGTTGTTTCCGAGCAGTACTTC